This T cell receptor (beta chain) originates from a study of cytomegalovirus exposure and HLA in healthy donors. Germline trimming cut 5 bases from V and 3 bases from J; bases unmatched to any gene: 7. The CDR3 contains 17 residues. The germline gives CDR1 LNHDA, CDR2 SQIVND (reference sequence). Every donor was a healthy person donating bone marrow. To note about this clone: The antigen is unknown.

Findings of the study overall: The analysis excluded some indistinguishable V segments, including TRBV6-2 and TRBV6-3. Rarity marked most TCR sequences, yet some public TCRs occurred in many donors.

The PCR employed 60 Vbeta primers together with 13 Jbeta primers. Here immunoSEQ multiplex PCR was the method, and the copy in TCRdb shows in-frame clones only, minus some. The sample consists of 100,000 or so clones, around three quarters of them appearing once. The TCR sequence derives from a woman between 40 and 50 years old in good health and CMV-seropositive. Material: PBMCs. The chain uses TRBV19 and TRBJ2-1; TRBD2 matches at 13 bases. CDR3 protein: CASSPRTSGSIYNEQFF. CDR3 sequence (DNA): TGTGCCAGTAGTCCTCGGACTAGCGGGAGTATCTACAATGAGCAGTTCTTC.